Given below is one T cell receptor (beta chain) in context. What it recognizes is unknown. One entry per CDR3 protein, called by TCRdb with MiXCR from the reads. The table includes fewer than 550,000 distinct CDR3 sequences, approximately 10% detected once. The data were taken from a study of T cell repertoires in cytomegalovirus infection. Study-wide results and caveats: Cumulative frequency of public TCR beta families picked out carriers of CMV plus the relevant HLA. Ex vivo responses were dominated by HLA-C-restricted CMV-specific TCR beta clonotypes.

The CDR3 sequence is 16 residues long. Germline values: CDR1 MGHDK, CDR2 SYGVNS. V lost 4 bases to trimming and J lost 6 bases; unmatched junction nucleotides: 8. The rearrangement links TRBV25-1 to TRBJ2-2; 10 nucleotides line up with TRBD1. This receptor was obtained from a human donor in good health (CMV status not recorded). Some clones in this sample may be carry-over from other donors' samples. The specimen was PBMCs. The CDR3 DNA sequence: TGTGCCAGCAGTGGGATGGGACAGGGGTTCGCCGGGGAGCTGTTTTTT. Translation: CASSGMGQGFAGELFF.